Following are 14 T cell receptor beta chains from one sample sequenced in a study of cytomegalovirus exposure and HLA in healthy donors. The study ran its PCR with 60 Vbeta and 13 Jbeta primers. Assay: immunoSEQ multiplex PCR; the TCRdb copy retains only in-frame clones and omits some. Here the sample spans 150,000 to 200,000 clones, approximately 84% being singletons. The sample was PBMCs. These receptors all come from a man between 18 and 29 years old in good health and CMV-seronegative.

This clone has just one count. The chain uses TRBV7-2 and TRBJ1-2; D gene uncertain. The V end was cut by 3 bases, the J end by 3 bases, with 11 bases between. The CDR3 runs 14 residues. The germline V gene has CDR1 SGHTA and CDR2 FQGNSA. CDR3 nucleotides: TGTGCCAGCAGCTTGGGAGGAGGCTACTATGGCTACACCTTC. Its protein is CASSLGGGYYGYTF.

The genes are TRBV11-3 and TRBJ2-2; 8 bases match TRBD1. V was clipped by 5 bases and J by 1 base; unmatched bases: 3. The CDR3 has 15 residues. CDR1 is SGHNT and CDR2 is YENEEA in the germline V gene. The CDR3 sequence: CASSQGQGNTGELFF. The CDR3 nucleotides are TGTGCCAGCAGCCAAGGACAGGGGAACACCGGGGAGCTGTTTTTT. Combining the CDR3 with reference TRBV11-3 and TRBJ2-2 gives the whole variable domain EAGVVQSPRYKIIEKKQPVAFWCNPISGHNTLYWYLQNLGQGPELLIRYENEEAVDDSQLPKDRFSAERLKGVDSTLKIQPAELGDSAVYLCASSQGQGNTGELFFGEGSRLTVL.

This clone came up once. The gene calls are TRBV19 and TRBJ1-2, with D perhaps TRBD1 (6 bases). Germline V gene sequence: CDR1 LNHDA, CDR2 SQIVND (reference sequence). The CDR3 sequence is 14 residues long. The V end lost 3 bases, the J end lost 6 bases, and 14 bases lay between the germline ends. The DNA for the CDR3 is TGTGCCAGTAGTATGTTTGGGGGCATTGATGGCTACACCTTC. Amino acids: CASSMFGGIDGYTF.

J is TRBJ1-4 and V is TRBV11-2; D gene unclear. Germline CDR1 reads SGHAT; CDR2 reads FQNNGV. With 5 bases removed from V and 10 bases from J, the gap between germline ends came to 11 bases. This CDR3 contains 12 residues. The CDR3 reads CASSEQAGKLFF. CDR3 in DNA: TGTGCCAGCAGCGAGCAGGCGGGAAAACTGTTTTTT. Supplemented by reference TRBV11-2 and TRBJ1-4, the full variable domain reads EAGVAQSPRYKIIEKRQSVAFWCNPISGHATLYWYQQILGQGPKLLIQFQNNGVVDDSQLPKDRFSAERLKGVDSTLKIQPAKLEDSAVYLCASSEQAGKLFFGSGTQLSVL.

This chain joins TRBV4-1 and TRBJ2-1, with D uncertain. The CDR3 is 14 amino acids. The germline V gene encodes CDR1 MGHRA and CDR2 YSYEKL. V lost 2 bases, J lost 8 bases, and 13 bases lay in between. This CDR3 is CASSQPVISDEQFF. The CDR3 nucleotides read TGCGCCAGCAGCCAACCCGTAATCAGCGATGAGCAGTTCTTC.

The chain joins TRBV25-1 to TRBJ2-7; D possibly corresponds to TRBD1 (5 bases). Germline loops: CDR1 MGHDK, CDR2 SYGVNS. CDR3 length: 12 residues. Trimming removed 4 bases from V and 3 bases from J, with 7 bases in between. The CDR3 nucleotides read TGTGCCAGCAGTGCAGACAGCTACGAGCAGTACTTC. Protein product: CASSADSYEQYF.

Only a few counts were recorded for this clone. The rearrangement links TRBV6-1 to TRBJ1-2, with a tentative D call TRBD1 (6 bases). This CDR3 spans 15 amino acids. Trimming stripped 1 base from V and 4 bases from J, with 13 bases between. CDR1 is MNHNS, CDR2 SASEGT, per germline. The CDR3 sequence: CASSEGRRQAYGYTF. In nucleotides, the CDR3 is TGTGCCAGCAGTGAAGGAAGGAGACAGGCCTATGGCTACACCTTC.

The CDR3 coding sequence is TGTGCCAGCAGCTTAGCGCGGATTTTGTGGACCGGGGAGCTGTTTTTT. This codes for CASSLARILWTGELFF. V and J are TRBV7-6 and TRBJ2-2; D gene ambiguous. The CDR3 has 16 residues. The ends were cut back, 0 bases at V and 5 bases at J, with 13 bases in the middle. Germline V gene sequence: CDR1 SGHVS, CDR2 FNYEAQ.

The chain couples TRBV19 to TRBJ2-3, with TRBD2 matching 8 bases. CDR3 length: 19 amino acids. Trimming took 6 bases from V and 4 from J; bases not matched to a gene: 21. Germline lookup yields CDR1 LNHDA and CDR2 SQIVND (reference sequence). The CDR3 sequence: CASREAGLWSGRPADTQYF. The CDR3 DNA follows: TGTGCCAGTAGGGAGGCGGGCCTCTGGAGCGGGAGACCCGCAGATACGCAGTATTTT.

The rearrangement links TRBV7-6 to TRBJ2-7; 8 nucleotides line up with TRBD1. CDR1 is SGHVS, CDR2 FNYEAQ, per germline. The CDR3 extends over 14 amino acids. Trimming cost V 1 base and J 1 base; bases outside gene matches: 0. The CDR3 loop reads CASSLGTGSYEQYF. The CDR3 region has the DNA TGTGCCAGCAGCTTAGGGACAGGGTCCTACGAGCAGTACTTC.

This chain joins TRBV6-5 and TRBJ1-1, with a tentative D call TRBD1 (5 bases). The germline CDR1 and CDR2 sequences are MNHEY and SVGAGI. V dropped 4 bases and J dropped 1 base, with 16 bases sitting between them. This CDR3 is built from 16 residues. The CDR3: CASSSVVWGENTEAFF. CDR3 DNA sequence: TGTGCCAGCAGTTCGGTCGTTTGGGGGGAGAACACTGAAGCTTTCTTT.

The rearrangement links TRBV10-3 to TRBJ2-3; no reliable D call. The CDR3 has 13 residues. Germline V gene sequence: CDR1 ENHRY, CDR2 SYGVKD. V was trimmed by 6 bases and J by 3 bases, leaving 10 bases between them. CDR3 in amino acids: CAIRNDSTDTQYF. CDR3 coding DNA: TGTGCCATCAGGAACGACTCGACAGATACGCAGTATTTT.

This chain connects TRBV5-1 to TRBJ1-5; D call uncertain. The CDR3 has 14 amino acids. CDR1 is SGHRS, CDR2 YFSETQ, per germline. The V end was cut by 3 bases, the J end by 5 bases, with 12 bases between. CDR3 amino acids: CASSYSYGDQPQHF. Written as DNA, the CDR3 is TGCGCCAGCAGCTACTCATACGGGGATCAGCCCCAGCATTTT.

The CDR3 bases are TGTGCCAGCAGCGGGCCACATGATAGCACAGATACGCAGTATTTT. It translates to CASSGPHDSTDTQYF. This sequence joins TRBV9 and TRBJ2-3; D call uncertain. The V and J ends lost 3 bases and 0 bases respectively, with 11 bases between them. This CDR3 region has 15 residues. Germline V lookup: CDR1 SGDLS, CDR2 YYNGEE.